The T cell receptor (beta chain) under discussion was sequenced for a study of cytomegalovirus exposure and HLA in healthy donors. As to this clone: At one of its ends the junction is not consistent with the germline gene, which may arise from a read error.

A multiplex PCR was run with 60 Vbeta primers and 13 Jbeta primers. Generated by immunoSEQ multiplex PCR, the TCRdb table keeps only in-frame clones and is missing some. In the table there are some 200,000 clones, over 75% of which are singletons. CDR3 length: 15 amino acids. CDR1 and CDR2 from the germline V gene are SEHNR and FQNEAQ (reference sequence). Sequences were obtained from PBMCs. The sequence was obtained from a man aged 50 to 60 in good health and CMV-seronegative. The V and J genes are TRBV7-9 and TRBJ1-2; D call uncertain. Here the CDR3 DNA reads TGTTCCAGCAGCTTAGCCCGCCGGGGAACGGGAGGCTACACCTTC. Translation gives CSSSLARRGTGGYTF. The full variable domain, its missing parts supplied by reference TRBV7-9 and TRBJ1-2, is DTGVSQNPRHKITKRGQNVTFRCDPISEHNRLYWYRQTLGQGPEFLTYFQNEAQLEKSRLLSDRFSAERPKGSFSTLEIQRTEQGDSAMYLCSSSLARRGTGGYTFGSGTRLTVV.